The 21 T cell receptor beta chains below all came from one sample that was sequenced in a study of somatic mutations in cytotoxic T cells in rheumatoid arthritis. Repertoires were generated with immunoSEQ multiplex PCR, while TCRdb's copy carries only in-frame clones and drops some. The sample carries 10,000 to 12,000 clones, approximately 80% recorded once. Material for sequencing was CD8+ T cells sorted from blood. Receptors originate from an adult with rheumatoid arthritis.

The rearrangement joins TRBV7-9 to TRBJ1-2; D is possibly TRBD1 (6 bases). The V and J ends lost 5 bases and 7 bases respectively, with 20 bases between them. The CDR3 is made up of 15 amino acids. Germline CDR1 is SEHNR and CDR2 is FQNEAQ (reference sequence). CDR3 amino acids: CASSTSTGGRRGYTF. For the CDR3, the DNA is TGTGCCAGCAGCACCTCAACGGGGGGGCGGCGTGGCTACACCTTC. The whole variable domain, filled in from reference TRBV7-9 and TRBJ1-2, reads DTGVSQNPRHKITKRGQNVTFRCDPISEHNRLYWYRQTLGQGPEFLTYFQNEAQLEKSRLLSDRFSAERPKGSFSTLEIQRTEQGDSAMYLCASSTSTGGRRGYTFGSGTRLTVV.

The V gene is TRBV28, the J gene TRBJ2-1, with D perhaps TRBD2 (7 bases). Trimming left V 3 bases short and J 6 bases short, with 12 bases between. The germline CDR1 and CDR2 sequences are MDHEN and SYDVKM. CDR3 size: 14 residues. The CDR3 nucleotides read TGTGCCAGCAGTTTGGGGGGGGCGGGCAATGAGCAGTTCTTC. This codes for CASSLGGAGNEQFF.

The chain recombines TRBV4-1 with TRBJ2-3, with a possible D match to TRBD1 (6 bases). This CDR3 comprises 17 residues. Trimming took off 3 bases at V and 2 bases at J, with 18 bases between the two ends. The germline V gene has CDR1 MGHRA and CDR2 YSYEKL. CDR3 nucleotides: TGCGCCAGCAGCCAGGATCCCGTATTGGGGGCCACAGATACGCAGTATTTT. This encodes CASSQDPVLGATDTQYF.

This clone turned up a few times. V is TRBV19 and J is TRBJ1-1; 9 bases are shared with TRBD1. This CDR3 has 12 amino acids. After removal of 7 bases from V and 6 bases from J, the junction contained 3 bases not matched to a gene. Per the germline V gene, CDR1 is LNHDA and CDR2 is SQIVND (reference sequence). CDR3 region: CASKTGGSEAFF. The CDR3 bases are TGTGCCAGTAAAACAGGGGGCTCTGAAGCTTTCTTT.

The chain links TRBV9 to TRBJ1-1, with TRBD1 as a possible D gene (5 bases). V lost 0 bases, J lost 8 bases, and 14 bases lay in between. The CDR3 is made up of 14 amino acids. Germline values: CDR1 SGDLS, CDR2 YYNGEE. Here the CDR3 DNA reads TGTGCCAGCAGCGTAGAGGGGTTGGCGGCCGAAGCTTTCTTT. It encodes CASSVEGLAAEAFF.

The chain links TRBV5-5 to TRBJ2-7; D not certain. V was cut by 2 bases and J by 1 base, with 16 bases left in between. CDR1 is SGHKS and CDR2 is YYEKEE in the germline V gene (reference sequence). The CDR3 is 16 amino acids. Here the CDR3 reads CASSFGSSRSSYEQYF. DNA for the CDR3: TGTGCCAGCAGCTTCGGGTCCTCGCGGTCATCCTACGAGCAGTACTTC.

CDR3 protein: CASRADRKAFF. CDR3 nucleotides: TGTGCCAGCAGGGCGGACAGGAAAGCTTTCTTT. V and J are TRBV7-9 and TRBJ1-1, with 7 bases matching TRBD1. The germline V gene encodes CDR1 SEHNR and CDR2 FQNEAQ (reference sequence). The CDR3 consists of 11 residues. Unmatched junction bases numbered 4, after V lost 6 bases and J lost 9 bases.

Details on this clone: A read error may account for a junction end that differs from germline. This chain connects TRBV7-7 to TRBJ2-3; D gene uncertain. This CDR3 has 13 amino acids. The germline V gene encodes CDR1 SSHAT and CDR2 FNYEAQ (reference sequence). The CDR3 sequence is CASSLVSTDTQYF. The CDR3 DNA sequence: TGTGCTAGCAGCTTAGTCAGCACAGATACGCAGTATTTT.

This clone was recorded only once. V is TRBV2 and J is TRBJ2-1; 12 nucleotides align to TRBD1. CDR1 and CDR2 (germline): SNHLY, FYNNEI. V shed 3 bases and J 7 bases; nucleotides not matched to a gene: 10. The CDR3 has 17 amino acids. CDR3 in amino acids: CASSEPLPGQGANEQFF. CDR3 nucleotides: TGTGCCAGCAGTGAGCCCCTACCGGGACAGGGGGCTAATGAGCAGTTCTTC.

The J gene is TRBJ2-1, the V gene TRBV29-1; a weak D match, TRBD2 (5 bases). The CDR3 consists of 14 residues. Trimming cost V 0 bases and J 2 bases, with 8 bases left between them. Germline V gives CDR1 SQVTM, CDR2 ANQGSEA. DNA of the CDR3: TGCAGCGTTGAAGATCCCGGGGCCTACAATGAGCAGTTCTTC. Residues: CSVEDPGAYNEQFF.

The V and J genes are TRBV4-1 and TRBJ2-3; no clear D gene. Per the germline V gene, CDR1 is MGHRA and CDR2 is YSYEKL. The CDR3 consists of 16 residues. V was clipped by 1 base and J by 2 bases, with 13 bases between them. CDR3 sequence (DNA): TGCGCCAGCAGCCAAGCGAAGGGATGGGACACAGATACGCAGTATTTT. Translated, it gives CASSQAKGWDTDTQYF.

The chain links TRBV7-9 to TRBJ2-1, with D perhaps TRBD1 or TRBD2 (5 bases each). From germline, CDR1 is SEHNR and CDR2 FQNEAQ (reference sequence). This CDR3 has 15 amino acids. Trimming left V 5 bases short and J 7 bases short, with 18 bases between. The CDR3 DNA follows: TGTGCCAGCAGCATCCGGGACGGAGGTTTGAATGAGCAGTTCTTC. Translated: CASSIRDGGLNEQFF.

This chain connects TRBV25-1 to TRBJ2-3; the D is unclear. CDR1 and CDR2 (germline): MGHDK, SYGVNS. The CDR3 covers 18 residues. V lost 1 base and J 2 bases, leaving 19 bases between the germline ends. CDR3 nucleotides: TGTGCCAGCAGTGAATTAACTACAACTTCGCCACACACAGATACGCAGTATTTT. It translates to CASSELTTTSPHTDTQYF.

This clone was picked up a small number of times. The chain couples TRBV5-6 to TRBJ2-7, with D uncertain. Trimming removed 0 bases at V and 6 bases at J, with 4 bases between. This CDR3 spans 11 amino acids. Germline V gives CDR1 SGHDT, CDR2 YYEEEE. CDR3 protein: CASSLVSEQYF. CDR3 DNA: TGTGCCAGCAGCTTGGTATCCGAGCAGTACTTC.

The rearrangement uses TRBV7-9 and TRBJ2-1; TRBD2 might be the D (6 bases). Germline values: CDR1 SEHNR, CDR2 FQNEAQ (reference sequence). The CDR3 sequence is 19 residues long. Deletions cut 6 bases from V and 6 bases from J, with 30 bases between. The CDR3 spells CASRPLALKPSTTPNEQFF. CDR3 sequence (DNA): TGTGCCAGCAGACCGCTAGCGCTAAAACCCAGTACCACCCCCAATGAGCAGTTCTTC.

This sequence joins TRBV7-9 and TRBJ2-7, with D possibly TRBD2 on 6 matching bases. Germline V gene data show CDR1 as SEHNR and CDR2 as FQNEAQ (reference sequence). Trimming cost V 6 bases and J 3 bases, with 30 bases left between them. CDR3 size: 19 residues. The CDR3: CASRSTGDKVPGTLYEQYF. CDR3 in DNA: TGTGCCAGCAGATCAACGGGAGATAAGGTCCCGGGGACCCTCTACGAGCAGTACTTC.

This clone has a single count. The chain uses TRBV2 and TRBJ2-1; the D is unclear. V was trimmed by 2 bases and J by 9 bases, leaving 11 bases between them. Per germline, CDR1 SNHLY and CDR2 FYNNEI. The CDR3 is 13 amino acids. Here the CDR3 reads CASSERALSEQFF. The DNA for the CDR3 is TGTGCCAGCAGTGAACGGGCGCTGAGTGAGCAGTTCTTC.

About this clone: At one of its ends the junction is not consistent with the germline gene, which may arise from a read error. The rearrangement joins TRBV5-1 to TRBJ2-1; 11 bases map to TRBD1. In germline, CDR1 is SGHRS, CDR2 YFSETQ. This CDR3 spans 15 amino acids. CDR3 coding DNA: TGCGCCAGCAGATTGGGACAGGGGGAATCGTTTGAGCAGTTCTTC. Its translation is CASRLGQGESFEQFF.

J is TRBJ2-2 and V is TRBV7-9; 7 bases align to TRBD1. Germline values: CDR1 SEHNR, CDR2 FQNEAQ (reference sequence). The V gene end was trimmed by 4 bases and the J gene end by 2 bases; junction bases not matched to a gene: 4. The CDR3 is 15 residues long. CDR3 sequence reads: CASSSGQPNTGELFF. DNA of the CDR3: TGTGCCAGCAGCTCGGGACAGCCTAACACCGGGGAGCTGTTTTTT.

The genes are TRBV19 and TRBJ2-5, with 7 positions matching TRBD2. The end of the DNA aligns better with TRBJ2-7, so the J call may be wrong. Germline V gives CDR1 LNHDA, CDR2 SQIVND (reference sequence). The CDR3 has 14 residues. CDR3 sequence reads: CASSHESGGYEQYF. CDR3 nucleotide sequence: TGTGCCAGTAGTCACGAGTCGGGAGGATACGAGCAGTACTTC.

The chain uses TRBV7-2 and TRBJ2-5, with D hard to call. V was trimmed by 1 base and J by 5 bases, leaving 5 bases between them. Germline CDR1 reads SGHTA; CDR2 reads FQGNSA. This CDR3 has 12 amino acids. DNA of the CDR3: TGTGCCAGCAGCTTAGACCGGGAGACCCAGTACTTC. As protein: CASSLDRETQYF.